Following are 13 T cell receptor delta chains from one sample sequenced in a study of fetal and pediatric gammadelta thymocytes. TCRdb re-analyzed the reads via CATT. This table has fewer than 2,000 delta-chain clones, nearly 15% appearing once. Sequencing was done on a sample of Vgamma9Vdelta2 gamma-delta T cells from the thymus. Subset defined: sorted CD3+gammadeltaTCR+Vgamma9+Vdelta2+ thymocytes. These receptors all come from a child who underwent cardiac surgery and was recorded as healthy.

In this sample, this clone is medium-sized. The J gene is TRDJ3, the V gene TRDV2, with D maybe TRDD3 (5 bases). The V end was cut by 0 bases, the J end by 4 bases, with 12 bases between. The CDR3 is 17 residues long. Germline V lookup: CDR1 GEAIGNYY, CDR2 EKD. The CDR3 region has the DNA TGTGCCTGTGACACCGGGGAAAATGAGTGGGACACCCGACAGATGTTTTTC. It encodes CACDTGENEWDTRQMFF.

The chain links TRDV2 to TRDJ1; D gene ambiguous. The J gene, absent from TCRdb, was called here by matching the DNA to germline. Trimming pared 0 bases from V and 0 bases from J, leaving 22 bases between. In germline, CDR1 is GEAIGNYY, CDR2 EKD. This CDR3 is 19 amino acids long. The CDR3 nucleotides read TGTGCCTGTGACACCGTTGAGGGGTCCACCCCAGGGCACACCGATAAACTCATCTTT. This gives the protein CACDTVEGSTPGHTDKLIF.

In its sample, this clone was seen a few times. The V call is TRDV2, the J call TRDJ1, with 8 bases fitting TRDD3. Germline values: CDR1 GEAIGNYY, CDR2 EKD. The CDR3 is 15 residues long. J gave up 0 bases and V 4 bases, and 6 bases lay outside the gene matches. CDR3 region: CACEAVLGDTDKLIF. DNA of the CDR3: TGTGCCTGTGAAGCCGTACTGGGGGACACCGATAAACTCATCTTT.

In the case of this clone: It differs at one base from a far larger clone, so likely a read error. This chain uses TRDV3 with TRDJ2, with 8 bases aligning to TRDD3. The J gene, not given by TCRdb, was assigned here from a germline match of the nucleotide sequence. The V gene's germline CDR1 is TVYSNPD and CDR2 GDNSRS (reference sequence). Trimming took 3 bases from V and 6 from J; bases not matched to a gene: 30. This CDR3 contains 21 residues. CDR3 in DNA: TGTGCCTTAACCACTACGGACTTAAAAGTCTGGGGGAACAAAAGGGCAGCACAACTCTTCTTT. This encodes CALTTTDLKVWGNKRAAQLFF.

By share of the sample, this clone is large. The chain joins TRDV2 to TRDJ1; 12 bases agree with TRDD3. Germline assignment: CDR1 GEAIGNYY and CDR2 EKD. CDR3 length equals 19 residues. V gave up 0 bases and J gave up 4 bases; unmatched junction bases: 14. CDR3 protein: CACDTVAGGYALESDKLIF. Written as DNA, the CDR3 is TGTGCCTGTGACACCGTAGCTGGGGGATACGCGCTAGAAAGCGATAAACTCATCTTT.

In this sample, this clone is medium-sized. The V call is TRDV2, the J call TRDJ1, with 8 bases matching TRDD3. CDR1 is GEAIGNYY and CDR2 is EKD in the germline V gene. CDR3 length equals 17 residues. The trim removed 3 bases at V and 2 bases at J, leaving 13 bases unmatched. CDR3 residues: CACDASFRGIGTDKLIF. The CDR3 DNA reads TGTGCCTGTGACGCTTCCTTTAGGGGGATAGGGACCGATAAACTCATCTTT.

The gene calls are TRDV2 and TRDJ1; 12 bases agree with TRDD3. Because TCRdb records no J gene, it was assigned here through a match of the DNA to germline. This CDR3 comprises 16 residues. CDR1 and CDR2 (germline): GEAIGNYY, EKD. Trimming took 3 bases from V and 3 from J; bases not matched to a gene: 7. The CDR3 DNA reads TGTGCCTGTGACCTCCGCTGGGGGATACGCCCCGATAAACTCATCTTT. This translates into CACDLRWGIRPDKLIF.

This clone was seen only a few times. This may come from a read error, since a much larger clone is one base off. This same CDR3 is encoded by further DNA sequences in the sample. This chain joins TRDV2 and TRDJ1, with D perhaps TRDD3 (5 bases). The CDR3 sequence is 16 residues long. Germline V gene sequence: CDR1 GEAIGNYY, CDR2 EKD. Trimming stripped 3 bases from V and 0 bases from J, with 16 bases between. The CDR3 sequence: CACDDRRGLYTDKLIF. The CDR3 DNA reads TGTGCCTGTGACGACCGCCGGGGGCTTTACACCGATAAACTCATCTTT.

By share, this clone ranks as large. The rearrangement joins TRDV2 to TRDJ1, with a weak D call TRDD3 (6 bases). Trimming shortened V by 0 bases and J by 0 bases, and 16 bases separated the two germline ends. The CDR3 is made up of 17 amino acids. CDR1 and CDR2 (germline): GEAIGNYY, EKD. CDR3 DNA: TGTGCCTGTGACACCGTCAGTGGGGGCCGGTACACCGATAAACTCATCTTT. Translation: CACDTVSGGRYTDKLIF.

This clone was detected only a few times. The rearrangement uses TRDV2 and TRDJ1; the match to TRDD2 covers 9 bases. CDR3 size: 19 residues. The ends lost 1 base at V and 3 bases at J; junction bases unmatched: 17. Germline assignment: CDR1 GEAIGNYY and CDR2 EKD. The CDR3 DNA reads TGTGCCTGTGACACTCTTCCTTTCCTTCCTACCGCGGGGGCCGATAAACTCATCTTT. It codes for CACDTLPFLPTAGADKLIF.

By sample share, this clone is medium-sized. J is TRDJ1 and V is TRDV2, with D possibly TRDD3 on 6 matching bases. This CDR3 has 15 amino acids. Germline lookup yields CDR1 GEAIGNYY and CDR2 EKD. The V end lost 0 bases, the J end lost 2 bases, and 12 bases lay between the germline ends. The CDR3 DNA follows: TGTGCCTGTGACACCGAGCGATACGGTACCGATAAACTCATCTTT. Its protein is CACDTERYGTDKLIF.

The V and J genes are TRDV2 and TRDJ1; 7 bases fit TRDD3. Matching the DNA to germline supplied the J gene, which TCRdb does not give. The J segment lost 3 bases and the V segment lost 0 bases, leaving 6 bases of the junction unmatched. Germline V lookup: CDR1 GEAIGNYY, CDR2 EKD. The CDR3 consists of 15 residues. The CDR3 nucleotides read TGTGCCTGTGACACCGTTGGGGGAGAATCCGATAAACTCATCTTT. Amino acids: CACDTVGGESDKLIF.

Judged by abundance, this clone is large. This chain uses TRDV3 with TRDJ1; D may match TRDD2 or TRDD3 (8 bases each). The J gene is absent in TCRdb and was assigned here via DNA matching to germline. This CDR3 comprises 22 residues. Germline V gene lookup returns CDR1 TVYSNPD and CDR2 GDNSRS (reference sequence). Between the trimmed V and J ends, which lost 0 bases and 0 bases, there was a span of 35 bases. CDR3 in amino acids: CAFRMPLPTAVWGTTYTDKLIF. DNA of the CDR3: TGTGCCTTTAGGATGCCTCTTCCTACGGCGGTCTGGGGGACAACGTACACCGATAAACTCATCTTT.